This T cell receptor beta chain was profiled in a study of T cell responses to AZD1222 COVID-19 vaccine. Regarding the study as a whole: Baseline seropositivity characterized only six AZD1222 recipients.

Method: immunoSEQ multiplex PCR; TCRdb's copy keeps in-frame clones and lacks some. The profile covers more than 85,000 clones, with 88% appearing a single time and about 16% taken by the ten largest. The germline V gene encodes CDR1 MRHNA and CDR2 SNTAGT. V shed 2 bases and J 2 bases; nucleotides not matched to a gene: 7. The CDR3 is 16 amino acids. As regards this clone: As yet, its antigen is unknown.

This receptor was obtained from an adult who received the AZD1222 COVID-19 vaccine. This sample comprised peripheral blood, obtained 28 days after the second AZD1222 dose. The gene calls are TRBV6-4 and TRBJ2-3, with TRBD2 matching 7 bases. The CDR3 region is CASSDGAGEPTDTQYF. CDR3 DNA sequence: TGTGCCAGCAGTGACGGTGCGGGAGAACCCACAGATACGCAGTATTTT.